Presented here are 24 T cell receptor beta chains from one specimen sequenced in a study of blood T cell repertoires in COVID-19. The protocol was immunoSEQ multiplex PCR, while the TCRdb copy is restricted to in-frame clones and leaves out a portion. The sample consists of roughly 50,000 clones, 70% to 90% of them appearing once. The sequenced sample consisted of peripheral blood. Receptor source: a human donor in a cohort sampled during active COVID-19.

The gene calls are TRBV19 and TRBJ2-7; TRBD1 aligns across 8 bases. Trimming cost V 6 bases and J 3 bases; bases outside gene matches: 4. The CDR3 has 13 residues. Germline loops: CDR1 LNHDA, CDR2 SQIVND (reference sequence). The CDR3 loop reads CASRDRDYYEQYF. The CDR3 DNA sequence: TGTGCCAGTAGGGACAGGGATTACTACGAGCAGTACTTC.

The CDR3 DNA reads TGTGCCAGCAGGAGCGACAGGGTGGGTGGCTACACCTTC. It encodes CASRSDRVGGYTF. J is TRBJ1-2 and V is TRBV27, with 7 bases matching TRBD1. The CDR3 extends over 13 amino acids. Germline V gene lookup returns CDR1 MNHEY and CDR2 SMNVEV (reference sequence). Losses at the gene ends were 6 bases for V and 7 bases for J; bases not matched to a gene: 8.

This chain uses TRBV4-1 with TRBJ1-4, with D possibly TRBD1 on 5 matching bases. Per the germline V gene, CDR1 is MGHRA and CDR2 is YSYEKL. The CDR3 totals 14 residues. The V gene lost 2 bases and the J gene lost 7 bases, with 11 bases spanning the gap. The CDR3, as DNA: TGCGCCAGCAGCCAATCCGGGACTCTTGAAAAACTGTTTTTT. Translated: CASSQSGTLEKLFF.

CDR3 in DNA: TGTGCCATCAGTGAGTCGGGTGGGAGGCCAGTCTATGGCTACACCTTC. It translates to CAISESGGRPVYGYTF. V gene TRBV10-3 combines with J gene TRBJ1-2; D remains unclear. Germline CDR1 ENHRY, CDR2 SYGVKD. V was pared by 0 bases and J by 4 bases, with 15 bases between. This CDR3 is 16 amino acids long.

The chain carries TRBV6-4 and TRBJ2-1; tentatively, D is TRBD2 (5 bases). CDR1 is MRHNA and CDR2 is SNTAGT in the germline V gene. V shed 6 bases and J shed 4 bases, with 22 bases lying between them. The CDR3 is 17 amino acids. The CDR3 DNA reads TGTGCCAGCAGAAGAACGGGAAAAATTAGAATATACAATGAGCAGTTCTTC. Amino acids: CASRRTGKIRIYNEQFF.

CDR3 region: CASSLTTSGLTEQYF. For the CDR3, the DNA is TGCGCCAGCAGCTTGACAACTAGCGGGCTAACCGAGCAGTACTTC. V and J are TRBV5-1 and TRBJ2-7; TRBD2 agrees at 9 bases. CDR1 and CDR2 from the germline V gene are SGHRS and YFSETQ. The V segment lost 1 base and the J segment 6 bases; nucleotides outside the gene matches: 8. The CDR3 totals 15 residues.

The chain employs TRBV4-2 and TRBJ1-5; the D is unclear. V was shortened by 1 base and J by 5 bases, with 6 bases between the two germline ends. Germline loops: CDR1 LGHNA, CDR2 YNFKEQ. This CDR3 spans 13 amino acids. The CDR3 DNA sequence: TGTGCCAGCAGCCAAGGCGGCGATCAGCCCCAGCATTTT. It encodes CASSQGGDQPQHF.

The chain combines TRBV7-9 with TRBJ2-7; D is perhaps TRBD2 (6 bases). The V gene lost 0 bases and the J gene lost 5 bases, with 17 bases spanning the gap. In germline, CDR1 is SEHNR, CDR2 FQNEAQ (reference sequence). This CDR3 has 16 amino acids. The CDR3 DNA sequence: TGTGCCAGCAGCTTAGCCCGCGGTCCCCCGGGAGACGAGCAGTACTTC. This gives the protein CASSLARGPPGDEQYF.

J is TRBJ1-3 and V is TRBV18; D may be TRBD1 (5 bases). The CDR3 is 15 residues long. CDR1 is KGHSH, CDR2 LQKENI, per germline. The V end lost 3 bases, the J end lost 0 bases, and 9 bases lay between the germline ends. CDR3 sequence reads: CASSPGRFSGNTIYF. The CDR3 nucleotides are TGTGCCAGCTCACCGGGGCGCTTCTCTGGAAACACCATATATTTT.

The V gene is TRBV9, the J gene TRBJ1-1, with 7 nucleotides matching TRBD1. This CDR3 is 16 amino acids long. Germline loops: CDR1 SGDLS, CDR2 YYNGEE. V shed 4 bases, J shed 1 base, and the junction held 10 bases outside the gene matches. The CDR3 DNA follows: TGTGCCAGCAGCCCGCGGGGACAGACTAAGAACACTGAAGCTTTCTTT. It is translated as CASSPRGQTKNTEAFF.

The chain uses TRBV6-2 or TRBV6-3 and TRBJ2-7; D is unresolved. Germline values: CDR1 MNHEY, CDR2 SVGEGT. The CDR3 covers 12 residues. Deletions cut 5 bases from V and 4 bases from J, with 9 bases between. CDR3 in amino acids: CASSPYGYEQYF. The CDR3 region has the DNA TGTGCCAGCAGTCCCTACGGGTACGAGCAGTACTTC.

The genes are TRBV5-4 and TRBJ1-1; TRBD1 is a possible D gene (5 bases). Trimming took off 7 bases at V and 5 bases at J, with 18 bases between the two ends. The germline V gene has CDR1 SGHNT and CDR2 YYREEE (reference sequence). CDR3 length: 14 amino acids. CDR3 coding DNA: TGTGCCAGCCCCCCGGCCGGGGAGGGGACTGAAGCTTTCTTT. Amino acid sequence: CASPPAGEGTEAFF.

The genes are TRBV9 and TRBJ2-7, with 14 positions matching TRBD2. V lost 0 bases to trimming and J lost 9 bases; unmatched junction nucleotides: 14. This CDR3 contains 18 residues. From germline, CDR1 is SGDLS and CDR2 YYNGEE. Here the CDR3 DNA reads TGTGCCAGCAGCGTAGAGCCGCCCGGGGGACTAGCGGGGGCAGTGCAGTACTTC. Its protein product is CASSVEPPGGLAGAVQYF. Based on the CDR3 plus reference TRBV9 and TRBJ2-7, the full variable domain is DSGVTQTPKHLITATGQRVTLRCSPRSGDLSVYWYQQSLDQGLQFLIQYYNGEERAKGNILERFSAQQFPDLHSELNLSSLELGDSALYFCASSVEPPGGLAGAVQYFGPGTRLTVT.

The CDR3, as DNA: TGCGCCAGCAGAGATCTAGCGAGTGCCACCGGGGAGCTGTTTTTT. As protein: CASRDLASATGELFF. The rearrangement links TRBV5-1 to TRBJ2-2, with D tentatively TRBD2 (6 bases). The V gene's germline CDR1 is SGHRS and CDR2 YFSETQ. Trimming took off 5 bases at V and 4 bases at J, with 15 bases between the two ends. This CDR3 is 15 amino acids long. Full variable domain (remainder filled in from reference TRBV5-1 and TRBJ2-2): KAGVTQTPRYLIKTRGQQVTLSCSPISGHRSVSWYQQTPGQGLQFLFEYFSETQRNKGNFPGRFSGRQFSNSRSEMNVSTLELGDSALYLCASRDLASATGELFFGEGSRLTVL.

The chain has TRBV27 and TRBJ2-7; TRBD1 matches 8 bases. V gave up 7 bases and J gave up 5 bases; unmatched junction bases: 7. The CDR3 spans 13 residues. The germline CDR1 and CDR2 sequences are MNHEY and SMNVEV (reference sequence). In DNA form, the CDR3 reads TGTGCCAGCACCCGGACAGGGCGACACGAGCAGTACTTC. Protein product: CASTRTGRHEQYF.

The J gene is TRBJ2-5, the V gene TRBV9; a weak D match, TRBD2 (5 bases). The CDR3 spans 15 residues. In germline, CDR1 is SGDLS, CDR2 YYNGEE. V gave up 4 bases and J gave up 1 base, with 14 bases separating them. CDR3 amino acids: CASSSQAVFQETQYF. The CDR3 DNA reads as TGTGCCAGCAGCTCCCAAGCGGTTTTCCAAGAGACCCAGTACTTC. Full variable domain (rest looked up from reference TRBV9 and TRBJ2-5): DSGVTQTPKHLITATGQRVTLRCSPRSGDLSVYWYQQSLDQGLQFLIQYYNGEERAKGNILERFSAQQFPDLHSELNLSSLELGDSALYFCASSSQAVFQETQYFGPGTRLLVL.

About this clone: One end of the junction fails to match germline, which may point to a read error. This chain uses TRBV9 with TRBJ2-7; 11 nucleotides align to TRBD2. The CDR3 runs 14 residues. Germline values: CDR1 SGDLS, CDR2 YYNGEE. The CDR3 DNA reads TGTGCCGGCAGCCTTAGCGGGGGGGCGTACGAGCAGTACTTC. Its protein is CAGSLSGGAYEQYF.

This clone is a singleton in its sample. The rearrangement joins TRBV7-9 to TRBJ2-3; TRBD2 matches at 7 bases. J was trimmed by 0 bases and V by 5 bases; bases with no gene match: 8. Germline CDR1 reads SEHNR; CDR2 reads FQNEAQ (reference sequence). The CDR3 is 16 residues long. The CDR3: CASSLGLGTSTDTQYF. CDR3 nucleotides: TGTGCCAGCAGCCTCGGACTAGGAACTAGCACAGATACGCAGTATTTT. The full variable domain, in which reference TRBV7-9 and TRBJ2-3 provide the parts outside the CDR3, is DTGVSQNPRHKITKRGQNVTFRCDPISEHNRLYWYRQTLGQGPEFLTYFQNEAQLEKSRLLSDRFSAERPKGSFSTLEIQRTEQGDSAMYLCASSLGLGTSTDTQYFGPGTRLTVL.

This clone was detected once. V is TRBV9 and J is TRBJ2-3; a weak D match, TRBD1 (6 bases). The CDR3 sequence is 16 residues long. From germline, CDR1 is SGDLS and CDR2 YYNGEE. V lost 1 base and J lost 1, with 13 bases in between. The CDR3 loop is CASSVTRGFGTDTQYF. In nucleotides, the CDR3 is TGTGCCAGCAGCGTAACGAGGGGGTTTGGCACAGATACGCAGTATTTT.

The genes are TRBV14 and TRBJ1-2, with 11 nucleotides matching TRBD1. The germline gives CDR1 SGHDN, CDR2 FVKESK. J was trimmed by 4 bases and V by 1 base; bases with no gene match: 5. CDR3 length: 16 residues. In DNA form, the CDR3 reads TGTGCCAGCAGCCAAGGAGGGACAGGGGGAAGCTATGGCTACACCTTC. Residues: CASSQGGTGGSYGYTF.

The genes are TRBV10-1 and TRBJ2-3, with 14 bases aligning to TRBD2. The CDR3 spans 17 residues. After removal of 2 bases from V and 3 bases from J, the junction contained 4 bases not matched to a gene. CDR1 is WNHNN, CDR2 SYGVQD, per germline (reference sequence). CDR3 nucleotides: TGCGCCAGCAGTGAGGGGACTAGCGGGGGCAAGACAGATACGCAGTATTTT. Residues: CASSEGTSGGKTDTQYF.

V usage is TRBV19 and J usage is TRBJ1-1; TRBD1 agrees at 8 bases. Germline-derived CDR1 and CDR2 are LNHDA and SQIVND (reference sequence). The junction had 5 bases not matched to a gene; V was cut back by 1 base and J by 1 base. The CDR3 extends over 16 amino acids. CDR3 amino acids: CASSIGPGTGNTEAFF. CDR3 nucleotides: TGTGCCAGTAGTATAGGCCCCGGGACAGGGAACACTGAAGCTTTCTTT.

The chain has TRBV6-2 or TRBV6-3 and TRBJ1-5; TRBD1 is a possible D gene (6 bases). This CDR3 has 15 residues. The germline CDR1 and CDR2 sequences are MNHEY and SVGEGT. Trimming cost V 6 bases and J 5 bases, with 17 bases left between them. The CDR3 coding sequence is TGTGCCAGCAGCCGGCCGGACAGTGGCCATCAGCCCCAGCATTTT. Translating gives CASSRPDSGHQPQHF.

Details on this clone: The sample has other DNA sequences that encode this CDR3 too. In DNA form, the CDR3 reads TGTGCCAGCAGCTTAGGGACAGGGAATCAGCCCCAGCATTTT. It codes for CASSLGTGNQPQHF. V gene TRBV7-9 combines with J gene TRBJ1-5; 8 nucleotides line up with TRBD1. Germline CDR1 SEHNR, CDR2 FQNEAQ (reference sequence). The CDR3 has 14 residues. Germline trimming cut 1 base from V and 4 bases from J; bases unmatched to any gene: 0.